A single sample is the source of the 24 T cell receptor beta chains below, sequenced in a study of blood T cell repertoires in COVID-19. Sequencing was performed with immunoSEQ multiplex PCR; in TCRdb, only in-frame clones are kept and a portion is missing. The table includes some 150,000 clones, over 75% detected once. Material: peripheral blood. The receptors originated from a woman in her thirties or forties with acute or convalescent COVID-19.

V usage is TRBV28 and J usage is TRBJ2-7, with TRBD1 identical over 8 bases. The trim removed 2 bases at V and 2 bases at J, leaving 11 bases unmatched. From germline, CDR1 is MDHEN and CDR2 SYDVKM. This CDR3 has 17 amino acids. The CDR3 DNA reads as TGTGCCAGCAGTTTACCCGTCGGGACAGGCGAACCCTACGAGCAGTACTTC. As protein: CASSLPVGTGEPYEQYF. The full variable domain, with the rest looked up from reference TRBV28 and TRBJ2-7, is DVKVTQSSRYLVKRTGEKVFLECVQDMDHENMFWYRQDPGLGLRLIYFSYDVKMKEKGDIPEGYSVSREKKERFSLILESASTNQTSMYLCASSLPVGTGEPYEQYFGPGTRLTVT.

The chain couples TRBV7-3 to TRBJ2-1; 7 bases agree with TRBD2. The germline V gene has CDR1 SGHTA and CDR2 FQGTGA. The ends lost 1 base at V and 8 bases at J; junction bases unmatched: 5. CDR3 length: 14 residues. The chain's CDR3 is CASSLITGGHEQFF. The CDR3 region has the DNA TGTGCCAGCAGCTTAATAACGGGAGGACATGAGCAGTTCTTC.

The rearrangement links TRBV28 to TRBJ2-1, with 10 bases aligning to TRBD2. Germline V CDR1 and CDR2: MDHEN, SYDVKM. This CDR3 contains 12 residues. DNA of the CDR3: TGTACGAGCGGGGGGGCGGTCAATGAGCAGTTCTTC. It yields the protein CTSGGAVNEQFF. Together with reference TRBV28 and TRBJ2-1, the CDR3 gives the full variable domain: DVKVTQSSRYLVKRTGEKVFLECVQDMDHENMFWYRQDPGLGLRLIYFSYDVKMKEKGDIPEGYSVSREKKERFSLILESASTNQTSMYLCTSGGAVNEQFFGPGTRLTVL.

The rearrangement uses TRBV20-1 and TRBJ1-5; D gene uncertain. Germline CDR1 is DFQATT and CDR2 is SNEGSKA (reference sequence). The CDR3 is 17 residues long. Between the trimmed V and J ends, which lost 3 bases and 2 bases, there was a span of 20 bases. The CDR3 nucleotides are TGCAGTGCTAGTCGCCAGAACCCGAATATTGGCAATCAGCCCCAGCATTTT. Protein sequence: CSASRQNPNIGNQPQHF.

V gene TRBV18 combines with J gene TRBJ1-3, with unresolved D. Germline lookup yields CDR1 KGHSH and CDR2 LQKENI. V lost 2 bases and J 0 bases, leaving 8 bases between the germline ends. The CDR3 covers 15 residues. Here the CDR3 reads CASSPAPDSGNTIYF. As DNA, the CDR3 is TGTGCCAGCTCACCAGCCCCAGACTCTGGAAACACCATATATTTT.

This rearrangement joins TRBV2 to TRBJ1-1, with D perhaps matching TRBD1 (6 bases). With 5 bases removed from V and 4 bases from J, the gap between germline ends came to 17 bases. This CDR3 comprises 15 residues. Germline V gene sequence: CDR1 SNHLY, CDR2 FYNNEI. CDR3 region: CASSLGQREFTEAFF. CDR3 coding DNA: TGTGCCAGCAGTTTAGGACAGAGGGAATTCACTGAAGCTTTCTTT.

The chain employs TRBV14 and TRBJ2-3; D is possibly TRBD2 (5 bases). This CDR3 is 15 amino acids long. The germline V gene encodes CDR1 SGHDN and CDR2 FVKESK. Trimming removed 4 bases from V and 4 bases from J, with 15 bases in between. Here the CDR3 reads CASSRNPGGADTQYF. The CDR3 DNA sequence: TGTGCCAGCAGCCGAAACCCAGGAGGCGCAGATACGCAGTATTTT.

The chain joins TRBV27 to TRBJ2-1, with 8 bases that match TRBD1. Looked up from germline, CDR1 is MNHEY and CDR2 is SMNVEV (reference sequence). J was trimmed by 4 bases and V by 3 bases; bases with no gene match: 5. This CDR3 contains 15 residues. In DNA form, the CDR3 reads TGTGCCAGCAGTTTTATGCAGGGGGCTTACAATGAGCAGTTCTTC. Translating it yields CASSFMQGAYNEQFF.

This chain links TRBV18 with TRBJ2-2; D is possibly TRBD1 (6 bases). Germline CDR1 reads KGHSH; CDR2 reads LQKENI. This CDR3 comprises 19 residues. V was cut by 3 bases and J by 0 bases, with 20 bases left in between. Written as DNA, the CDR3 is TGTGCCAGCTCACCCCCTCCGGACAGAGCTACCACGAACACCGGGGAGCTGTTTTTT. The encoded protein is CASSPPPDRATTNTGELFF.

V is TRBV30 and J is TRBJ1-4; no definite D call. With 0 bases removed from V and 8 bases from J, the gap between germline ends came to 28 bases. Germline-derived CDR1 and CDR2 are GTSNPN and SVGIG (reference sequence). The CDR3 spans 19 residues. The chain's CDR3 is CAWSVSGAGTPTEGEKLFF. For the CDR3, the DNA is TGTGCCTGGAGTGTATCCGGTGCAGGAACCCCAACGGAGGGAGAAAAACTGTTTTTT.

The CDR3 DNA follows: TGTGCCAGCAGCTTAACAGGCGGTAGCCGTTCGGAGACCCAGTACTTC. Amino acids: CASSLTGGSRSETQYF. V is TRBV7-3 and J is TRBJ2-5; no clear D gene. Germline CDR1 is SGHTA and CDR2 is FQGTGA. Trimming took 0 bases from V and 5 from J, leaving 16 bases between them. This CDR3 has 16 residues.

The rearrangement uses TRBV7-8 and TRBJ2-1; possible D gene TRBD2, 7 bases. V was cut by 6 bases and J by 4 bases, with 19 bases left in between. Per germline, CDR1 SGHVS and CDR2 FQNEAQ. The CDR3 has 16 amino acids. For the CDR3, the DNA is TGTGCCAGCAGTCCATCGGCGGGGGCAGTATACAATGAGCAGTTCTTC. Translation gives CASSPSAGAVYNEQFF. The whole variable domain, filled in from reference TRBV7-8 and TRBJ2-1, reads GAGVSQSPRYKVAKRGQDVALRCDPISGHVSLFWYQQALGQGPEFLTYFQNEAQLDKSGLPSDRFFAERPEGSVSTLKIQRTQQEDSAVYLCASSPSAGAVYNEQFFGPGTRLTVL.

This chain uses TRBV19 with TRBJ1-1; D is uncertain. Trimming removed 4 bases at V and 6 bases at J, with 15 bases between. The CDR3 is 14 residues long. Germline CDR1 LNHDA, CDR2 SQIVND (reference sequence). The CDR3 here is CASSNYVDYAEAFF. CDR3 coding DNA: TGTGCCAGTAGTAACTATGTGGATTACGCTGAAGCTTTCTTT. Full variable domain (rest looked up from reference TRBV19 and TRBJ1-1): DGGITQSPKYLFRKEGQNVTLSCEQNLNHDAMYWYRQDPGQGLRLIYYSQIVNDFQKGDIAEGYSVSREKKESFPLTVTSAQKNPTAFYLCASSNYVDYAEAFFGQGTRLTVV.

The chain carries TRBV7-3 and TRBJ2-2, with 7 positions matching TRBD1. CDR1 is SGHTA, CDR2 FQGTGA, per germline. After removal of 5 bases from V and 2 bases from J, the junction contained 5 bases not matched to a gene. This CDR3 region has 15 residues. CDR3 protein: CASSIGDRNTGELFF. CDR3 DNA sequence: TGTGCCAGCAGCATAGGGGACAGAAACACCGGGGAGCTGTTTTTT.

The genes are TRBV6-5 and TRBJ2-3; no definite D call. CDR1 MNHEY and CDR2 SVGAGI come from the germline V gene. Trimming removed 3 bases from V and 11 bases from J, with 9 bases in between. This CDR3 is 11 amino acids long. In nucleotides, the CDR3 is TGTGCCAGCAGTTATCCGGGTAGGCAGTATTTT. This gives the protein CASSYPGRQYF.

This chain uses TRBV9 with TRBJ2-3, with TRBD2 matching over 11 bases. Germline V CDR1 and CDR2: SGDLS, YYNGEE. V lost 4 bases, J lost 4 bases, and 8 bases stayed unmatched. The CDR3 length is 16 residues. CDR3 coding DNA: TGTGCCAGCAGCAAGGGTCTAGCGGGGGGTTCAGATACGCAGTATTTT. Protein sequence: CASSKGLAGGSDTQYF.

The chain joins TRBV28 to TRBJ2-7; 7 bases are a match to TRBD2. The V and J ends lost 3 bases and 3 bases, in that order; junction bases with no gene match: 5. The CDR3 runs 14 residues. In germline, CDR1 is MDHEN, CDR2 SYDVKM. CDR3 nucleotides: TGTGCCAGCAGTTTGGGGGGGAGTAGCTACGAGCAGTACTTC. Translated: CASSLGGSSYEQYF.

This clone was picked up one time. This chain joins TRBV15 and TRBJ2-7, with TRBD1 matching over 9 bases. Per germline, CDR1 LNHNV and CDR2 YYDKDF (reference sequence). CDR3 length equals 16 residues. J gave up 0 bases and V 0 bases, and 3 bases lay outside the gene matches. In DNA form, the CDR3 reads TGTGCCACCAGCAGAGACCGGGACAGGGTCTCCTACGAGCAGTACTTC. It encodes CATSRDRDRVSYEQYF.

V gene TRBV7-3 combines with J gene TRBJ1-1; 9 nucleotides line up with TRBD1. This CDR3 comprises 15 residues. V lost 5 bases to trimming and J lost 2 bases; unmatched junction nucleotides: 6. Per germline, CDR1 SGHTA and CDR2 FQGTGA. Written as DNA, the CDR3 is TGTGCCAGCAGCCCGATGGGACAGGGAAACACTGAAGCTTTCTTT. It is translated as CASSPMGQGNTEAFF.

Only a few counts were recorded for this clone. The rearrangement links TRBV5-6 to TRBJ1-1; no clear D gene. Looked up from germline, CDR1 is SGHDT and CDR2 is YYEEEE. The CDR3 extends over 15 amino acids. V gave up 0 bases and J gave up 0 bases, with 9 bases separating them. The CDR3 DNA follows: TGTGCCAGCAGCTTGGTTCCGGAGATGAACACTGAAGCTTTCTTT. Its translation: CASSLVPEMNTEAFF.

The chain carries TRBV9 and TRBJ2-5, with TRBD2 as a possible D gene (5 bases). The CDR3 runs to 14 residues. With 0 bases removed from V and 3 bases from J, the gap between germline ends came to 9 bases. Germline loops: CDR1 SGDLS, CDR2 YYNGEE. CDR3 DNA sequence: TGTGCCAGCAGCGTAGGACCGGGAAAAGAGACCCAGTACTTC. Residues: CASSVGPGKETQYF.

The genes are TRBV2 and TRBJ1-2, with 9 bases matching TRBD1. In germline, CDR1 is SNHLY, CDR2 FYNNEI. This CDR3 is 13 amino acids long. V lost 7 bases and J lost 6; bases outside the gene matches: 6. The CDR3 DNA is TGTGCCAGCAAGCCGGGACAGGGTCATGGCTACACCTTC. It specifies CASKPGQGHGYTF.

The CDR3 DNA reads as TGTGCCAGCAGCTCTTTAAGCGCGGGAGGAGGCAATGAGCAGTTCTTC. Encoded protein: CASSSLSAGGGNEQFF. The rearrangement uses TRBV13 and TRBJ2-1; the match to TRBD2 covers 8 bases. The CDR3 is made up of 16 amino acids. The J segment lost 6 bases and the V segment lost 4 bases, leaving 11 bases of the junction unmatched. Germline V lookup: CDR1 PRHDT, CDR2 FYEKMQ (reference sequence).

V is TRBV7-9 and J is TRBJ2-2; 9 bases line up with TRBD1. J was trimmed by 2 bases and V by 4 bases; bases with no gene match: 11. The CDR3 length is 18 residues. The germline V gene encodes CDR1 SEHNR and CDR2 FQNEAQ (reference sequence). CDR3 coding DNA: TGTGCCAGCAGCTCCACTCCGGGACAGGGAGGAAACACCGGGGAGCTGTTTTTT. Encoded protein: CASSSTPGQGGNTGELFF.